This T cell receptor beta chain was sequenced for a study of cytomegalovirus exposure and HLA in healthy donors. Study-wide context: Among over 350 genotyped donors, around 81% fell in the Caucasian-associated ancestry cluster.

The study sampled nominally healthy donors, though unrecorded immune exposures were likely. The PCR employed 60 Vbeta primers together with 13 Jbeta primers. Some clones are missing from TCRdb's copy, which holds only in-frame ones; the method was immunoSEQ multiplex PCR. The data show fewer than 150,000 clones, with over 70% seen just once and around 2.9% held by the top ten. This clone was observed a single time. As yet, its antigen is unknown. Germline CDR1 is MDHEN and CDR2 is SYDVKM. V was cut by 6 bases and J by 2 bases, with 8 bases left in between. The CDR3 is 12 residues long. Study outcomes and limitations: TCR sequences were mostly rare, though some public TCRs occurred in many donors. A later analysis linked around 15,000 TCR beta sequences to HLA alleles at 0.05 false discovery rate.

The TCR comes from a man younger than 45 in good health and CMV-seronegative. The J gene is TRBJ2-7, the V gene TRBV28, with D uncertain. Sequencing was done on a sample of PBMCs. This CDR3 is CASSQAPYEQYF. In DNA form, the CDR3 reads TGTGCCAGCAGCCAGGCACCCTACGAGCAGTACTTC.